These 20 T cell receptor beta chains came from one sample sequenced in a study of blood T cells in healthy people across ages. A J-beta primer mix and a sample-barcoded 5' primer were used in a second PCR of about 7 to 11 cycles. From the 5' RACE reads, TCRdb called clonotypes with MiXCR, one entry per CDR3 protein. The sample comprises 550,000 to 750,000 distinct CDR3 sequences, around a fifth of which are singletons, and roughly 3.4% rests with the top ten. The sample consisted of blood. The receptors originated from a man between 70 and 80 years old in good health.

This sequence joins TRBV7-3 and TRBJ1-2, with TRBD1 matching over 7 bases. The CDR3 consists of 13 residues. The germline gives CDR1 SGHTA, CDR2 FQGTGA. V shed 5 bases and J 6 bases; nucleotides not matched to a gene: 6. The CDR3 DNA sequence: TGTGCCAGCAGCCAACGGACAGGTGATGGCTACACCTTC. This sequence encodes CASSQRTGDGYTF.

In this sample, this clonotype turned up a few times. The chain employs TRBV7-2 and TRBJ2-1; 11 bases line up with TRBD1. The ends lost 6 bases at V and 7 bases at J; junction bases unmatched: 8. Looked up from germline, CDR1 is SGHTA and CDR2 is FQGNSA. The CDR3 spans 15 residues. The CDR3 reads CASSQRGQGVNEQFF. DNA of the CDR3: TGTGCCAGCAGTCAGCGGGGACAGGGGGTAAATGAGCAGTTCTTC. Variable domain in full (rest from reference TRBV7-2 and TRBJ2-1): GAGVSQSPSNKVTEKGKDVELRCDPISGHTALYWYRQSLGQGLEFLIYFQGNSAPDKSGLPSDRFSAERTGGSVSTLTIQRTQQEDSAVYLCASSQRGQGVNEQFFGPGTRLTVL.

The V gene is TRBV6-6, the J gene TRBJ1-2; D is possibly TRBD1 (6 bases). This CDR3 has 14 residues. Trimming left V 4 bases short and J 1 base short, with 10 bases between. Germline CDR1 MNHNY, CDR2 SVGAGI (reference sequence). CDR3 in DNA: TGTGCCAGCAGTTTCCGGACAGTTAACTATGGCTACACCTTC. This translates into CASSFRTVNYGYTF.

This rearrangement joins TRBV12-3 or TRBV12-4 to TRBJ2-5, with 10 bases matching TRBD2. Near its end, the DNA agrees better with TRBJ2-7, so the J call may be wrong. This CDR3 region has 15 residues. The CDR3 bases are TGTGCCAGCAGTTTCTCACTAGCGGGATCCTACGAGCAGTACTTC. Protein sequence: CASSFSLAGSYEQYF.

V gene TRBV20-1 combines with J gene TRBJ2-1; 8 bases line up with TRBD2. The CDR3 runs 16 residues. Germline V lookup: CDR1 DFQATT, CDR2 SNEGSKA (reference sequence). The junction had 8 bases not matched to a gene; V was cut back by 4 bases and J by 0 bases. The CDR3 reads CSAKPASGGSYNEQFF. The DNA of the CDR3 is TGCAGTGCTAAACCAGCCAGCGGGGGCTCCTACAATGAGCAGTTCTTC.

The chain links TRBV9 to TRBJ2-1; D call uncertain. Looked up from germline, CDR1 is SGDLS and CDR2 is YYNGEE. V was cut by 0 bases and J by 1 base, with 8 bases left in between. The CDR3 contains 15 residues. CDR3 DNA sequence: TGTGCCAGCAGCGTAGCTATGGAGTCCTACAATGAGCAGTTCTTC. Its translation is CASSVAMESYNEQFF.

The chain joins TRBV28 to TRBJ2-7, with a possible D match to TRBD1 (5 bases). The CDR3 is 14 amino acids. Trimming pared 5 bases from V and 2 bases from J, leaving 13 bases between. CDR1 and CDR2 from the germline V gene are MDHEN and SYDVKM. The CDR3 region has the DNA TGTGCCAGCAGTCCCCCGGACACCCCCTACGAGCAGTACTTC. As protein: CASSPPDTPYEQYF. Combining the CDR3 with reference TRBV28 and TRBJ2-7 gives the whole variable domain DVKVTQSSRYLVKRTGEKVFLECVQDMDHENMFWYRQDPGLGLRLIYFSYDVKMKEKGDIPEGYSVSREKKERFSLILESASTNQTSMYLCASSPPDTPYEQYFGPGTRLTVT.

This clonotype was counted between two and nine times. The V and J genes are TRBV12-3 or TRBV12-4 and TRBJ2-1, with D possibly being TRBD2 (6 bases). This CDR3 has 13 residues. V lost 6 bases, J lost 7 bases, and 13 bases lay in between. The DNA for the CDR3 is TGTGCCAGCAGGGCTATAGCGGATAATGAGCAGTTCTTC. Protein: CASRAIADNEQFF.

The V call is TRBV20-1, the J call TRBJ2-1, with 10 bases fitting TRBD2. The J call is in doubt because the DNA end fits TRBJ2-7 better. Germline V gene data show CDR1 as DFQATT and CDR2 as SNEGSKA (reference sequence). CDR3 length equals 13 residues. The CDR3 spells CSARSGRAHEQYF. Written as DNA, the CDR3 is TGCAGTGCTAGAAGCGGGAGGGCCCACGAGCAGTACTTC.

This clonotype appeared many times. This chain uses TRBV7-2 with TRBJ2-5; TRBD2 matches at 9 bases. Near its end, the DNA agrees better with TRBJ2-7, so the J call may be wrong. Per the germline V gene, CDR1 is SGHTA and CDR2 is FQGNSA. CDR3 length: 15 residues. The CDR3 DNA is TGTGCCAGCAGCCCCCGGACTAGCGTATCCTACGAGCAGTACTTC. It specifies CASSPRTSVSYEQYF.

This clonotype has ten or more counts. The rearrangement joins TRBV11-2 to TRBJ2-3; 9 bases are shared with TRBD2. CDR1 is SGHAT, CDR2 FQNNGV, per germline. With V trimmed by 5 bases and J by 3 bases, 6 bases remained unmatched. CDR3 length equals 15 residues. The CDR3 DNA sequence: TGTGCCAGCAGCCCGCCGGGACTAGCAACAGATACGCAGTATTTT. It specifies CASSPPGLATDTQYF.

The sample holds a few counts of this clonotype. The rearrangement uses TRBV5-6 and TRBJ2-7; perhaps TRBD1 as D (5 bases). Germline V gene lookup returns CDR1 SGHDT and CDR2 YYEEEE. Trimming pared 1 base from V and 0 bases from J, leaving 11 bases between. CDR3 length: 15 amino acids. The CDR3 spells CASSLMSQGSYEQYF. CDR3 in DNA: TGTGCCAGCAGCTTGATGAGTCAGGGCTCCTACGAGCAGTACTTC.

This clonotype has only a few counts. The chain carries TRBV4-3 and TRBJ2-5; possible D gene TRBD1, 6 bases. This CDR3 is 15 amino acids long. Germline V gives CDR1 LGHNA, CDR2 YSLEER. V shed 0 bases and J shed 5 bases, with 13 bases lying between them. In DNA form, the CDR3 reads TGCGCCAGCAGCCAAGAGTCAGGGGTATGGGAGACCCAGTACTTC. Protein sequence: CASSQESGVWETQYF.

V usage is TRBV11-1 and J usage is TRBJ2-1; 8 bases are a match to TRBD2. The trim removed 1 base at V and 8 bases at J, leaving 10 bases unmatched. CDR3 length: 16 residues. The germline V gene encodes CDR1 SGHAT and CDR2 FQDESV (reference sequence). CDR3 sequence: CASSLGPSSGLYEQFF. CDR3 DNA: TGTGCCAGCAGCTTAGGTCCATCTAGCGGGCTTTATGAGCAGTTCTTC. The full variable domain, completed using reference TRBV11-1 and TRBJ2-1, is EAEVAQSPRYKITEKSQAVAFWCDPISGHATLYWYRQILGQGPELLVQFQDESVVDDSQLPKDRFSAERLKGVDSTLKIQPAELGDSAMYLCASSLGPSSGLYEQFFGPGTRLTVL.

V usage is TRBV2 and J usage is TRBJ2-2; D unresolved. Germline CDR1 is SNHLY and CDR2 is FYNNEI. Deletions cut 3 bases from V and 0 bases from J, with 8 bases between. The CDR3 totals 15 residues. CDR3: CASSERNANTGELFF. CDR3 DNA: TGTGCCAGCAGTGAGCGGAACGCGAACACCGGGGAGCTGTTTTTT.

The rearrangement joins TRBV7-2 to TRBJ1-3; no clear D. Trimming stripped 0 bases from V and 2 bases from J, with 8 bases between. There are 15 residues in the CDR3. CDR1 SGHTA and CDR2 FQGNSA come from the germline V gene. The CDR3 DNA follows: TGTGCCAGCAGCTTAGCGCACACGCCTGGAAACACCATATATTTT. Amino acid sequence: CASSLAHTPGNTIYF.

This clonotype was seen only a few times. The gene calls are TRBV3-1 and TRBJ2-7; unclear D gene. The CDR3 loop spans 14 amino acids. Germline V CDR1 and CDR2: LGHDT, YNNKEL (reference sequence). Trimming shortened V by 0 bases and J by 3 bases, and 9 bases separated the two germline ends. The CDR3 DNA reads TGTGCCAGCAGCCAAGAGGCTATAAGCTACGAGCAGTACTTC. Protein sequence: CASSQEAISYEQYF.

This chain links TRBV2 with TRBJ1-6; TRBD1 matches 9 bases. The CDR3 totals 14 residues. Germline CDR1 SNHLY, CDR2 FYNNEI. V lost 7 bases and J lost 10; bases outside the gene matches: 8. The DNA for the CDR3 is TGTGCCAGCAACCGGGACAGGGCCGGATCACCCCTCCACTTT. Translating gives CASNRDRAGSPLHF.

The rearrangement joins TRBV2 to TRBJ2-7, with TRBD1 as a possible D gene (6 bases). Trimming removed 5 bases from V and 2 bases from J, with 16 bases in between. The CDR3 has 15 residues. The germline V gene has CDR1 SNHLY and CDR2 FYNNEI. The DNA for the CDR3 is TGTGCCAGCAGTTCTTCCTGGACAGTAACCTACGAGCAGTACTTC. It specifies CASSSSWTVTYEQYF.

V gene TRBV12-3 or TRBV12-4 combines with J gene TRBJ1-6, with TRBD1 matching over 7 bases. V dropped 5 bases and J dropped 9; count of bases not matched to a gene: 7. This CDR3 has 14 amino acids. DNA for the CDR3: TGTGCCAGCAGTGTTAGGGGGCTGTCTTCACCCCTCCACTTT. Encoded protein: CASSVRGLSSPLHF.